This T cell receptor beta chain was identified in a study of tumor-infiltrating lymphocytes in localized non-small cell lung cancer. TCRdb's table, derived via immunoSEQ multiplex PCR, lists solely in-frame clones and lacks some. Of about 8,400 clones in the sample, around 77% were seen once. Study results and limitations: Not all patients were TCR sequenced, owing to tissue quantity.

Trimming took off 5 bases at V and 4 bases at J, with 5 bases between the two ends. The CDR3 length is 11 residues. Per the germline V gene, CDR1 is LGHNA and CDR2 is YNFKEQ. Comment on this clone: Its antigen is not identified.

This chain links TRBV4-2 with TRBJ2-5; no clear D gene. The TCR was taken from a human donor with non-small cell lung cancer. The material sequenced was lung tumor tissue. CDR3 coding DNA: TGTGCCAGCAGCGGTATAGAGACCCAGTACTTC. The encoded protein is CASSGIETQYF.